The subject of this entry is one TCR beta chain. This entry comes from a study of blood T cell repertoires in COVID-19. As for the study in general: Sites across the United States, Italy and Spain contributed samples from acute and convalescent COVID-19. PBMCs, B-cell-depleted T cells, or T cells provided the cDNA or gDNA that made up the material.

Original methodology: The assay estimated nucleated cells by amplifying reference gene primers. Profiling relied on immunoSEQ multiplex PCR, and the TCRdb table lists in-frame clones only, not all of them. V, J and clone size are taken as reported in that table, and D and trimming were inferred from the DNA itself. The table has 130,000 to 150,000 clones, around nine tenths seen once. This CDR3 has 16 residues. V lost 3 bases to trimming and J lost 0 bases, with 9 bases between them. Germline V CDR1 and CDR2: LGHNA, YSLEER. This receptor was taken from a woman in her forties or fifties with active or convalescent COVID-19. The sequenced material came from peripheral blood. The chain links TRBV4-3 to TRBJ1-6, with D possibly matching TRBD1 (6 bases). CDR3: CASSQDRASYNSPLHF. CDR3 coding DNA: TGCGCCAGCAGCCAGGACAGAGCCTCCTATAATTCACCCCTCCACTTT.